Listed here are 6 T cell receptor beta chains from one sample, sequenced in a study of T cell responses to AZD1222 COVID-19 vaccine. TCRdb's table, derived via immunoSEQ multiplex PCR, lists solely in-frame clones and lacks some. The table records 100,000 to 150,000 clones, over 75% of them present only once. Sample: peripheral blood, taken on day 0 of AZD1222 vaccination. These receptors were obtained from an adult in good health.

The V gene is TRBV28, the J gene TRBJ2-7; TRBD1 matches 7 bases. Germline lookup yields CDR1 MDHEN and CDR2 SYDVKM. The CDR3 has 12 residues. Trimming at V came to 3 bases and at J to 5 bases, leaving 1 base not matched to a gene. Written as DNA, the CDR3 is TGTGCCAGCAGTTTCGACAGGGACGAGCAGTACTTC. Translation gives CASSFDRDEQYF.

This clone was counted once. The chain combines TRBV11-2 with TRBJ1-1; D unresolved. There are 15 residues in the CDR3. CDR1 is SGHAT, CDR2 FQNNGV, per germline. Trimming removed 0 bases from V and 5 bases from J, with 13 bases in between. The CDR3 DNA reads TGTGCCAGCAGCTTAGAGGGGTCGATAGGGACTGAAGCTTTCTTT. It specifies CASSLEGSIGTEAFF.

This clone was observed a few times. This chain connects TRBV9 to TRBJ2-7, with 7 nucleotides matching TRBD2. Germline V CDR1 and CDR2: SGDLS, YYNGEE. The CDR3 totals 13 residues. The V segment lost 7 bases and the J segment 7 bases; nucleotides outside the gene matches: 11. CDR3 DNA: TGTGCCAGCTCGACCATCCTGGGGGGGGAGCAGTACTTC. Translating gives CASSTILGGEQYF.

CDR3 residues: CAISEVRDTEAFF. The CDR3, as DNA: TGTGCCATCAGTGAAGTCAGGGACACTGAAGCTTTCTTT. The chain is built from TRBV10-3 and TRBJ1-1; D is possibly TRBD1 (5 bases). The length of the CDR3 is 13 residues. V lost 3 bases and J lost 3, with 8 bases in between. CDR1 ENHRY and CDR2 SYGVKD come from the germline V gene.

J is TRBJ2-3 and V is TRBV5-6, with D perhaps TRBD2 (6 bases). The CDR3 has 15 amino acids. Germline-derived CDR1 and CDR2 are SGHDT and YYEEEE. Trimming removed 2 bases from V and 3 bases from J, with 13 bases in between. The CDR3 DNA follows: TGTGCCAGCAGCTTTTGGGGCGGGGTGACAGATACGCAGTATTTT. This gives the protein CASSFWGGVTDTQYF.

This chain connects TRBV19 to TRBJ1-4; D not certain. V lost 8 bases and J 6 bases, leaving 13 bases between the germline ends. The CDR3 runs to 13 residues. Germline values: CDR1 LNHDA, CDR2 SQIVND (reference sequence). The CDR3 region is CASLEQPYEKLFF. The CDR3 bases are TGTGCCAGTTTGGAGCAGCCGTATGAAAAACTGTTTTTT.